This entry concerns a single TCR beta chain. Its specificity is unknown. With 60 Vbeta and 13 Jbeta primers, the PCR was carried out. Here immunoSEQ multiplex PCR was the method, and the copy in TCRdb shows in-frame clones only, minus some. The table has some 180,000 clones, approximately 80% seen once. The sample comes from a study of cytomegalovirus exposure and HLA in healthy donors. Study-level background: The approximately 120 million unique TCR beta sequences, from about 170 million T cells, were found by an earlier analysis. Points from the study as a whole: Indistinguishable V segments, including TRBV6-2 and TRBV6-3, were excluded. Prior analysis indicated that the majority of TCR beta V segments exhibited productivity approximately 87% or approximately 30% of the time.

V was trimmed by 6 bases and J by 4 bases, leaving 11 bases between them. This CDR3 spans 13 amino acids. Germline CDR1 and CDR2: SGHAT and FQNNGV. The chain carries TRBV11-2 and TRBJ2-3; D possibly corresponds to TRBD2 (6 bases). This receptor was identified in a female donor in good health and CMV-seronegative. Material: PBMCs. The CDR3 bases are TGTGCCAGCAGGAGAACGGGGGCAGATACGCAGTATTTT. It specifies CASRRTGADTQYF.